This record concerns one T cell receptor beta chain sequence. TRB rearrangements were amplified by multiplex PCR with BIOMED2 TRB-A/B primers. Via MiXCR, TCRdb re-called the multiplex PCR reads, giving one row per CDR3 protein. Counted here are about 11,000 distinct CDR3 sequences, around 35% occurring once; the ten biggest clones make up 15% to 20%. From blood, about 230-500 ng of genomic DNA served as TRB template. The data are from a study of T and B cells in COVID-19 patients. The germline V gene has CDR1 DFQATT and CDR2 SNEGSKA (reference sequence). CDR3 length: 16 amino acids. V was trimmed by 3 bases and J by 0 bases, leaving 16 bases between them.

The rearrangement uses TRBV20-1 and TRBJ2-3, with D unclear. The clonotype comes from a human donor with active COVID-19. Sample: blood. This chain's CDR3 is CSAREWERPSTDTQYF. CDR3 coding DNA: TGCAGTGCTAGGGAGTGGGAAAGACCTAGCACAGATACGCAGTATTTT.